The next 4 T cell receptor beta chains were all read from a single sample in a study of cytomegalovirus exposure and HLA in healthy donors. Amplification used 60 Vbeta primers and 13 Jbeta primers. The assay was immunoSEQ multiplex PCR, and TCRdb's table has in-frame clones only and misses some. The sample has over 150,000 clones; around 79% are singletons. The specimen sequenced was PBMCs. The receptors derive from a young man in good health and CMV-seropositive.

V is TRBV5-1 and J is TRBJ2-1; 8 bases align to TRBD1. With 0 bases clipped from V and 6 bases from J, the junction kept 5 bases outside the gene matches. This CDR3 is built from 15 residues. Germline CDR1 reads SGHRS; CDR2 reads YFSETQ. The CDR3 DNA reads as TGCGCCAGCAGCTTGGGCAGGGGGCAAGGCAATGAGCAGTTCTTC. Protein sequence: CASSLGRGQGNEQFF.

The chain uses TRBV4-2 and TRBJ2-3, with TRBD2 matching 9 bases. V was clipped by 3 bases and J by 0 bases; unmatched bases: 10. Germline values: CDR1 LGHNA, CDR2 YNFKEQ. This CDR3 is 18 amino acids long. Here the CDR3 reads CASSQGAGGTRSTDTQYF. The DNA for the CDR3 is TGTGCCAGCAGCCAGGGGGCGGGAGGGACCCGGAGCACAGATACGCAGTATTTT.

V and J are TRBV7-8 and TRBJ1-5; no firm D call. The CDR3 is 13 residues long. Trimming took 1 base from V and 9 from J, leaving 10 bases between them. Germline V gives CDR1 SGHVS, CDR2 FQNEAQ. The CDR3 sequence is CASSLGQDRPQHF. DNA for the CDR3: TGTGCCAGCAGCTTAGGCCAGGATCGGCCCCAGCATTTT.

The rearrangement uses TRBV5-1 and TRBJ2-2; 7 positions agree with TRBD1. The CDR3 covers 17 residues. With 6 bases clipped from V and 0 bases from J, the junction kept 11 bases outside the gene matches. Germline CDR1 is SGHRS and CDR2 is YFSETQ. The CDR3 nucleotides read TGCGCCAGCAAGGGGGCACAGGGACCCGCGAACACCGGGGAGCTGTTTTTT. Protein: CASKGAQGPANTGELFF.